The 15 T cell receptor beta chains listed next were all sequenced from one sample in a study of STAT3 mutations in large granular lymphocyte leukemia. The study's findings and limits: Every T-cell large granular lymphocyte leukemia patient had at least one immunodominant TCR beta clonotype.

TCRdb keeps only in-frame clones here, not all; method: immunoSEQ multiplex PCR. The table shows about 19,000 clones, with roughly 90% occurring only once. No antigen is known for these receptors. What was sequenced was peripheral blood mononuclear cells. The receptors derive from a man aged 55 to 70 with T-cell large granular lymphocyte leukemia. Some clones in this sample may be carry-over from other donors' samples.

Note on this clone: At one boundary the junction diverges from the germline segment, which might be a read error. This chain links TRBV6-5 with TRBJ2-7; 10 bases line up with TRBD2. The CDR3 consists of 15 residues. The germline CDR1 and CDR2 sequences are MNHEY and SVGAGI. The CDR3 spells CASSYSVLAGAAEHF. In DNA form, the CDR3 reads TGTGCCAGCAGTTACTCGGTTCTAGCGGGAGCGGCAGAGCACTTC.

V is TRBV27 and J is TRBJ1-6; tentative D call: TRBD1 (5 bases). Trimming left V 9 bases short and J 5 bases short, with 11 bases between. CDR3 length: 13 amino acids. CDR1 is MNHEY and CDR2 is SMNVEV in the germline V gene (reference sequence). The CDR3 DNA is TGTGCCAGTTCCCAGGGTAATAATTCACCCCTCCACTTT. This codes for CASSQGNNSPLHF.

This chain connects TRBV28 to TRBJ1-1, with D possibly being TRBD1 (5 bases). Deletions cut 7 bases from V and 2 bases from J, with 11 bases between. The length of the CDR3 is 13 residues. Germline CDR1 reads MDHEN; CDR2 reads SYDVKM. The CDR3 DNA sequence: TGTGCCAGCACCAGACAGATTAACACTGAAGCTTTCTTT. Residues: CASTRQINTEAFF.

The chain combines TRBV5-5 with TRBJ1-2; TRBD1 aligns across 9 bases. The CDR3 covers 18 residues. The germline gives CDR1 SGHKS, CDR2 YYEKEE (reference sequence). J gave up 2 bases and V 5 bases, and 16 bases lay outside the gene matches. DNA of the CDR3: TGTGCCAGCAGTCCTGTATTCAGGGACAGGGTTCGGAACTATGGCTACACCTTC. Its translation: CASSPVFRDRVRNYGYTF. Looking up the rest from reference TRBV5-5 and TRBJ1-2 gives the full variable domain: DAGVTQSPTHLIKTRGQQVTLRCSPISGHKSVSWYQQVLGQGPQFIFQYYEKEERGRGNFPDRFSARQFPNYSSELNVNALLLGDSALYLCASSPVFRDRVRNYGYTFGSGTRLTVV.

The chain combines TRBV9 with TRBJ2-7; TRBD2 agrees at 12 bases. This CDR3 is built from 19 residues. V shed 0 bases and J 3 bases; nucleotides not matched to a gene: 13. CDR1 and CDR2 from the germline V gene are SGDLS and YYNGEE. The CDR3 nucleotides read TGTGCCAGCAGCGTAGCTTCTAGCGGGAGGGATGGAGCGGTCTACGAGCAGTACTTC. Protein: CASSVASSGRDGAVYEQYF.

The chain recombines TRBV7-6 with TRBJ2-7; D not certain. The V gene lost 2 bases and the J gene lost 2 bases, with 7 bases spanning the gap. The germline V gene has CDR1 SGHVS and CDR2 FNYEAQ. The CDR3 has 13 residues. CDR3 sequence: CASSLWQAYEQYF. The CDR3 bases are TGTGCCAGCAGCTTATGGCAAGCCTACGAGCAGTACTTC.

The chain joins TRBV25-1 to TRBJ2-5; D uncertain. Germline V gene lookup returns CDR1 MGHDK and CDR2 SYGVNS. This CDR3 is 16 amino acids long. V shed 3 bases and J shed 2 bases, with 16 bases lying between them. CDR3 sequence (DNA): TGTGCCAGCAGTGACCTAAATGGGCAGATGCAAGAGACCCAGTACTTC. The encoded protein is CASSDLNGQMQETQYF.

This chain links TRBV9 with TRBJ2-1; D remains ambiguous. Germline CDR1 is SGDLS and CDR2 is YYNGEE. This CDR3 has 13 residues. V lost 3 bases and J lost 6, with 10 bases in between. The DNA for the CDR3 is TGTGCCAGCAGCGCCCGGGCCCTCAATGAGCAGTTCTTC. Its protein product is CASSARALNEQFF.

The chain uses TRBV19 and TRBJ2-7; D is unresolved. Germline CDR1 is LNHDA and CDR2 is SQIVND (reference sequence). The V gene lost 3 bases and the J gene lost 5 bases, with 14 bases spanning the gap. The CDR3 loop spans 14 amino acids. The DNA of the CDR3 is TGTGCCAGTAGTATGGCCCGGGTGGACCACGAGCAGTACTTC. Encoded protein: CASSMARVDHEQYF.

CDR3 sequence (DNA): TGTGCCAGCAGTCACAACAGGGAGATATTTCGTATGAGCTACACCTTC. Its protein product is CASSHNREIFRMSYTF. V is TRBV27 and J is TRBJ1-2; D perhaps matches TRBD1 (6 bases). Looked up from germline, CDR1 is MNHEY and CDR2 is SMNVEV (reference sequence). With 5 bases removed from V and 9 bases from J, the gap between germline ends came to 25 bases. This CDR3 comprises 16 residues.

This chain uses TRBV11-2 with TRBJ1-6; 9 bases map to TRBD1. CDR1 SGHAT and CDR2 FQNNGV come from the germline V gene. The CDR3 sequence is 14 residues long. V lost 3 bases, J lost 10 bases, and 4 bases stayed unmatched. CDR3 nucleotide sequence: TGTGCCAGCAGCTTGAACAGGGGGCGATCACCCCTCCACTTT. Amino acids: CASSLNRGRSPLHF.

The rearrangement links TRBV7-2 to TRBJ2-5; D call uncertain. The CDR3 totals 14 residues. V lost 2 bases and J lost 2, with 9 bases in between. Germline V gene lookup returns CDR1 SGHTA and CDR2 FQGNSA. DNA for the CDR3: TGTGCCAGCAGCTTAATGTCCGGGCAAGAGACCCAGTACTTC. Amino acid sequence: CASSLMSGQETQYF.

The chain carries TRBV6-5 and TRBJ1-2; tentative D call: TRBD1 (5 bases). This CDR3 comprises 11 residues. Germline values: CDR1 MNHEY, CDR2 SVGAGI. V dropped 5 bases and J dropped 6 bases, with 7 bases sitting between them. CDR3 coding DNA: TGTGCCAGCAGTAAAGGGGATGGCTACACCTTC. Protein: CASSKGDGYTF.

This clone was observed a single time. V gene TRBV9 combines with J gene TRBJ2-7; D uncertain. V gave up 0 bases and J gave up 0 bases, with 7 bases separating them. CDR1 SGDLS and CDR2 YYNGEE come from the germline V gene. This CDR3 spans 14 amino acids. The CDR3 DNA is TGTGCCAGCAGCGTAGAGTACAGCTCCTACGAGCAGTACTTC. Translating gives CASSVEYSSYEQYF.

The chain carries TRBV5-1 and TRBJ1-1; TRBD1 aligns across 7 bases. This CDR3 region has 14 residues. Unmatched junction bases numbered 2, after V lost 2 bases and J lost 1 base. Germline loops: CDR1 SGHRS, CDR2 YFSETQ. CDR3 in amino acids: CASSLQGTNTEAFF. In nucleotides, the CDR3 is TGCGCCAGCAGCTTACAGGGGACGAACACTGAAGCTTTCTTT. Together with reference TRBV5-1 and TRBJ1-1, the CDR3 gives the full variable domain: KAGVTQTPRYLIKTRGQQVTLSCSPISGHRSVSWYQQTPGQGLQFLFEYFSETQRNKGNFPGRFSGRQFSNSRSEMNVSTLELGDSALYLCASSLQGTNTEAFFGQGTRLTVV.